These T cell receptor beta chains were read from a single sample in a study of OX40 agonist ivuxolimab in advanced cancers. TCRdb's copy holds only in-frame clones and misses some; the assay was immunoSEQ multiplex PCR. The repertoire holds about 66,000 clones, 75% to 90% seen once, with just over 2% in the top ten. The sample here was CD4+ or CD8+ T cells sorted from blood, taken in a trial of the OX40 agonist ivuxolimab. The receptors here all came from an adult with an advanced solid tumor such as melanoma, head and neck, liver or kidney cancer. CDR3s leave out the opening cysteine and the closing phenylalanine or tryptophan. D genes are given only for firm matches.

d_gene	v_gene	j_gene	CDR3aa
TRBD1	TRBV5-6	TRBJ1-2	ASSLEVRQGHT
TRBD2	TRBV5-1	TRBJ2-7	ASSSWTSSDEQY
-	TRBV7-9	TRBJ1-1	ASNLITEAF
-	TRBV18	TRBJ2-2	ASSPIRTRGTGELF
TRBD1	TRBV18	TRBJ2-1	ASSPKTGGISYNEQF
-	TRBV7-2	TRBJ1-2	ASGDGEGYGYT
-	TRBV4-1	TRBJ2-3	ASSQGSTDTQY
TRBD1	TRBV9	TRBJ2-6	ASSVRQGRTGANVLT
TRBD1	TRBV6-5	TRBJ2-7	ASQDQDRGQY
-	TRBV4-2	TRBJ1-1	ASSLVGLSSEAF
-	TRBV29-1	TRBJ1-1	SVLKSATEAF
-	TRBV20-1	TRBJ2-5	SARTGWGD